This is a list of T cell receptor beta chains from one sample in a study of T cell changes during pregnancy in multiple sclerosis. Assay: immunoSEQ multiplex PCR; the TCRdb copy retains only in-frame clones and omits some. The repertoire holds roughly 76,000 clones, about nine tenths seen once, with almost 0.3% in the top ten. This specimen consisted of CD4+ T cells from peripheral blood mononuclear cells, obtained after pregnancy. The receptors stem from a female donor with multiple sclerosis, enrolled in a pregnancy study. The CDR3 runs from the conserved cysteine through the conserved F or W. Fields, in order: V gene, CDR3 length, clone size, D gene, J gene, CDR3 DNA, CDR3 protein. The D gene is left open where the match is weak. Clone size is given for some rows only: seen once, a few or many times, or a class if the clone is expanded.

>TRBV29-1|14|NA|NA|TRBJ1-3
TGCAGCGTTCTCCGCCAGGGATCTGGAAACACCATATATTTT
CSVLRQGSGNTIYF
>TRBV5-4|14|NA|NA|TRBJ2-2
TGTGCCAGCAGCTTGGCCAGGGGCACCGGGGAGCTGTTTTTT
CASSLARGTGELFF
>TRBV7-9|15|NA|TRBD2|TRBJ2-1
TGTGCCAGCAGCGTCCCGACTAGCGGGGTAGGTGAGCAGTTCTTC
CASSVPTSGVGEQFF
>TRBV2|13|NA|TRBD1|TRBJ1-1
TGTGCCAGCAGAAGGACAGGGGGCACTGAAGCTTTCTTT
CASRRTGGTEAFF
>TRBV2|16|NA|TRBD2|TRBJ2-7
TGTGCCAGCACCGAAATCCGACTAGCGGGAGGGAGCGAGCAGTACTTC
CASTEIRLAGGSEQYF
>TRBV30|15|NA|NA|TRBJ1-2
TGTGCCTGGAGTGATGGCAGGGGCGTCGGTTATGGCTACACCTTC
CAWSDGRGVGYGYTF
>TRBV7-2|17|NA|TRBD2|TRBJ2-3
TGTGCCAGCAGCAAGACTAGCGGGGGAACTAGCACAGATACGCAGTATTTT
CASSKTSGGTSTDTQYF
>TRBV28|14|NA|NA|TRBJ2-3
TGTGCCAGCAGTTCCGGGACTAGCACAGATACGCAGTATTTT
CASSSGTSTDTQYF
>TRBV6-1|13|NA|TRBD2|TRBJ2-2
TGTGCCAGCAGGCCAACTAGCGCCGGGGAGCTGTTTTTT
CASRPTSAGELFF
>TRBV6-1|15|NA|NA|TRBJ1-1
TGTGCCAGCAGCCTCGGCGGGGGGGGCAGCACTGAAGCTTTCTTT
CASSLGGGGSTEAFF
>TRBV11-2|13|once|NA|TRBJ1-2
TGTGCCAGCAGCCTCGCGGCAGGGCTTGGCTACACCTTC
CASSLAAGLGYTF
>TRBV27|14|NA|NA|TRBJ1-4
TGTGCCAGCAGTTTCGGACAGCCCAATGAAAAACTGTTTTTT
CASSFGQPNEKLFF
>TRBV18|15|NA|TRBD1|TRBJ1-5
TGTGCCAGCAGTCTTCAGGGGGCTGGAGATCAGCCCCAGCATTTT
CASSLQGAGDQPQHF
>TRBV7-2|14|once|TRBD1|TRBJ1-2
TGTGCCAGCAGCTTTCGACAGGGGAGGGGAGGCTACACCTTC
CASSFRQGRGGYTF
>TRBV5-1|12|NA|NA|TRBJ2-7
TGCGCCAGCAGCCCATACGGGGGCGAGCAGTACTTC
CASSPYGGEQYF
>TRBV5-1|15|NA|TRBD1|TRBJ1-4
TGCGCCAGCAGCTTGGACAGGGGGCTGAATGAAAAACTGTTTTTT
CASSLDRGLNEKLFF